A selection of T cell receptor beta chains follows, all from one sample in a study of blood T cell repertoires in COVID-19. Some clones are missing from TCRdb's copy, which holds only in-frame ones; the method was immunoSEQ multiplex PCR. The data contain approximately 58,000 clones, approximately 80% of them singletons. The material sequenced was peripheral blood. These TCRs come from a man aged 65 to 85 with active or convalescent COVID-19. CDR3s include the opening cysteine and the closing phenylalanine or tryptophan. Each record gives: D gene, V gene, clone size, J gene, CDR3 length, CDR3 DNA, CDR3 protein. The D gene is left open where the match is weak. Size values are once, few and many counts, or a class for expanded clones, and some rows have none.

.	TRBV24-1	.	TRBJ1-3	15	TGTGCCACCAGCCCGGGACATTCTTCGCAGAACACCATATATTTT	CATSPGHSSQNTIYF
.	TRBV6-6	.	TRBJ1-2	12	TGTGCCCATAGGGAGGGGAACTATGGCTACACCTTC	CAHREGNYGYTF
TRBD1	TRBV5-1	few	TRBJ2-5	15	TGCGCCAGCACCACAGGGGGGCTCGATGTAGAGACCCAGTACTTC	CASTTGGLDVETQYF
.	TRBV19	.	TRBJ1-4	14	TGTGCCAGTAGTATTCCAGGGCCGGTTGAAAAACTGTTTTTT	CASSIPGPVEKLFF
.	TRBV4-3	once	TRBJ1-1	14	TGCGCCAGCAGCCAAGATCCTTGGGGCCCTGAAGCTTTCTTT	CASSQDPWGPEAFF
.	TRBV28	.	TRBJ1-6	17	TGTGCCAGCAGTTTAGGGGGGTGGTGGAGGGGTGATTCACCCCTCCACTTT	CASSLGGWWRGDSPLHF
.	TRBV10-3	.	TRBJ2-5	11	TGTGCCAGCGGCGGTAGGGAGACCCAGTACTTC	CASGGRETQYF
TRBD2	TRBV6-2/TRBV6-3	.	TRBJ2-3	16	TGTGCCAGCAGCTCCGGACTAGCGGGAGATATAGATACGCAGTATTTT	CASSSGLAGDIDTQYF
TRBD2	TRBV5-1	once	TRBJ2-3	18	TGCGCCAGCAGTCCAGCCAGGATAACTAGCGGGAGCACAGATACGCAGTATTTT	CASSPARITSGSTDTQYF
.	TRBV7-8	.	TRBJ2-3	15	TGTGCCAGCAGCCGAGAGCGCCTCGGCACAGATACGCAGTATTTT	CASSRERLGTDTQYF
TRBD2	TRBV10-3	.	TRBJ2-5	19	TGTGCCATCAGTGATCCTTCTAGCGGGAGGTCGGGGACCCAAGAGACCCAGTACTTC	CAISDPSSGRSGTQETQYF
.	TRBV20-1	.	TRBJ2-1	11	TGCAGTGCTTCACCTAGTATTGAGCAGTTCTTC	CSASPSIEQFF
TRBD1	TRBV4-2	.	TRBJ1-6	15	TGTGCCAGCAGCCAAAACAGGGGCCCAAATTCACCCCTCCACTTT	CASSQNRGPNSPLHF
.	TRBV6-2/TRBV6-3	.	TRBJ1-1	14	TGTGCCAGCAGTTACTCGGCAGGGGTAACTGAAGCTTTCTTT	CASSYSAGVTEAFF
.	TRBV5-6	.	TRBJ2-5	12	TGTGCCAGCAGCTTGAGTCTGGGGCGCAAGGACTTC	CASSLSLGRKDF
.	TRBV5-8	.	TRBJ1-5	15	TGTGCCAGCAGCCTGGGCGGTTTCAGCAATCAGCCCCAGCATTTT	CASSLGGFSNQPQHF
.	TRBV9	.	TRBJ1-6	13	TGTGCCAGCAGCGCAACAGGGAATTCACCCCTCCACTTT	CASSATGNSPLHF
TRBD1	TRBV28	few	TRBJ2-7	14	TGTGCCAGCTCTACTCCGGGACAGTTCCACGAGCAGTACTTC	CASSTPGQFHEQYF
.	TRBV3-1/TRBV3-2	.	TRBJ2-7	14	TGTGCCAGCAGCCGGGAGCTGTACTCCTACGAGCAGTACTTC	CASSRELYSYEQYF
TRBD2	TRBV11-3	.	TRBJ2-3	18	TGTGCCAGCAGCTCAGGGACTAGCGGGAGGCCGATCACAGATACGCAGTATTTT	CASSSGTSGRPITDTQYF